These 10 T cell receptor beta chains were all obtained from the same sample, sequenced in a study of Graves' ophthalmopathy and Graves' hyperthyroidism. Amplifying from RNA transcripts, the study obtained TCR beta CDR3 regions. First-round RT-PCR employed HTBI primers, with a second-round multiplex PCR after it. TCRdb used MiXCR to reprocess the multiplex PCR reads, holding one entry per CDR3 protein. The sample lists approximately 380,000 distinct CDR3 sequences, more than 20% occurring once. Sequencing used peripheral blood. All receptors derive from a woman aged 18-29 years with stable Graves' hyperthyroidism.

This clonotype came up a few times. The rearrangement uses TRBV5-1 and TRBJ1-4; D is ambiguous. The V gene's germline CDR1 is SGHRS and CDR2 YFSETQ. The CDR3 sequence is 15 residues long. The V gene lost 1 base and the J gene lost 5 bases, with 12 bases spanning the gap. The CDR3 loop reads CASSLSGRWNEKLFF. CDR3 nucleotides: TGCGCCAGCAGCTTGAGTGGACGATGGAATGAAAAACTGTTTTTT.

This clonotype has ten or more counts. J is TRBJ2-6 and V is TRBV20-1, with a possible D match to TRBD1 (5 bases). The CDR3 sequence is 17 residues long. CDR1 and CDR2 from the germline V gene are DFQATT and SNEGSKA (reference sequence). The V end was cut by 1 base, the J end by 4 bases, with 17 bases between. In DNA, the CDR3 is TGCAGTGCTAGAGTACAGGAGTCAGCATCAGGGGCCAACGTCCTGACTTTC. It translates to CSARVQESASGANVLTF.

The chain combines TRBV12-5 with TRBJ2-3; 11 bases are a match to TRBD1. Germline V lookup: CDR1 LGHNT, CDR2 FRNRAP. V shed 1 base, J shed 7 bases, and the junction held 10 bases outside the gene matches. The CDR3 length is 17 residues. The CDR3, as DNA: TGTGCTAGTGGTTTGGCGCCCCCCGGGACAGGGGGAAATACGCAGTATTTT. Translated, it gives CASGLAPPGTGGNTQYF.

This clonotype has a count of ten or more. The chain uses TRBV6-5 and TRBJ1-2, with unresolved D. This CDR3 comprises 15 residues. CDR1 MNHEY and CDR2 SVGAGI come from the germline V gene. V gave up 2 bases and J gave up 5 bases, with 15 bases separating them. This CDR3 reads CASSYLDSGWYGYTF. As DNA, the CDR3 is TGTGCCAGCAGTTACCTGGACTCAGGCTGGTATGGCTACACCTTC.

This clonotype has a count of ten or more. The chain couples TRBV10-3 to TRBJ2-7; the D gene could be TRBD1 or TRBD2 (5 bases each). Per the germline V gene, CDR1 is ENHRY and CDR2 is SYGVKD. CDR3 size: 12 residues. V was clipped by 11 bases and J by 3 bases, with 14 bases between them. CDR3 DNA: TGTGCCGTTGGGGACGGAGGCTACGAGCAGTACTTC. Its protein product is CAVGDGGYEQYF.

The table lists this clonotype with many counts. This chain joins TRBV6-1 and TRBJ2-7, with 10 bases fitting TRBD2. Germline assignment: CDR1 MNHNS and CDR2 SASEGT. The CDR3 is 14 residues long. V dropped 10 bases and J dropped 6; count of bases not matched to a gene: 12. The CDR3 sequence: CATSPTLAGVEQYF. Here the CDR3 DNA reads TGTGCCACAAGTCCCACTCTAGCGGGAGTCGAGCAGTACTTC.

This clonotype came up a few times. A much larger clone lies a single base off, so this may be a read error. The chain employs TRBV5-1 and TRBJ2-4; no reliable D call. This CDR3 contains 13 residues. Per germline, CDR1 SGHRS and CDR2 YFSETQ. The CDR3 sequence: CASSLEPENIKYF. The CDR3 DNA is TGCGCCAGCAGCTTGGAACCAGAAAACATTAAGTACTTC.

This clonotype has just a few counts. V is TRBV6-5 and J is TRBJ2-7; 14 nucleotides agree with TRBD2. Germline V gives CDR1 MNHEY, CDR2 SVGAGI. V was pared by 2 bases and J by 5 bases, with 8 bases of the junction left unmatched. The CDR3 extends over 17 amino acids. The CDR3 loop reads CASSYTGTSGRIHEQYF. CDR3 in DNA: TGTGCCAGCAGTTACACCGGGACTAGCGGGAGAATCCACGAGCAGTACTTC.

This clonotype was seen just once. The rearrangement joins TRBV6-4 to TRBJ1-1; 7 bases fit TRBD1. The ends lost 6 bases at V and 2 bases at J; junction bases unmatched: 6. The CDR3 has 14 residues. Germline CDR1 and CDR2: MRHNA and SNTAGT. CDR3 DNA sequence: TGTGCCAGCAGAAGGGACAGAGATAACACTGAAGCTTTCTTT. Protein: CASRRDRDNTEAFF.

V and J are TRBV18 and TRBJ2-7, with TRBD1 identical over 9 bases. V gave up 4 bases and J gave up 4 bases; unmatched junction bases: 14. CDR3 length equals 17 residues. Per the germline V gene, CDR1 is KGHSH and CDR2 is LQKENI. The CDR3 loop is CASSLPAGTGRIYEQYF. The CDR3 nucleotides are TGTGCCAGCTCACTACCCGCGGGGACAGGGAGGATATACGAGCAGTACTTC.